Listed here is a single T cell receptor beta chain. There are many counts of this clonotype. What this receptor recognizes is not known. Base qualities are not provided; no much larger clone lies one nucleotide away. The CDR3, cysteine through phenylalanine, is 15 amino acids long. The read is trimmed to its CDR3 DNA, 45 bases read in frame from base 1. The V end loses 4 bases and the J end loses 5 bases, and a stretch of 17 bases separates them. The library came from 5' RACE. Sequencing instrument: Illumina HiSeq 2500. A second about 7 to 11 cycle PCR used a sample-barcoded 5' primer and a J-beta primer mix. Each TCR beta cDNA molecule received a unique molecular identifier from a template-switch 5' adaptor carrying 12 random nucleotides. Each sample yielded at least 2.5 million CDR3-containing paired-end reads. The Mint cDNA synthesis kit, primed by a TRBC-specific oligonucleotide, was used to synthesize first-strand cDNA from all RNA. Following uracil-DNA glycosylase treatment, a first 18-cycle PCR with universal primers M1SS and BC2_uni_R was performed on all cDNA. The paper's processing steps were these. For normalization, 1 million high-quality reads were randomly selected from each sample, with every read carrying a distinct molecular identifier. Instead of being binned into consensus sequences, reads with shared molecular identifiers were discarded. CDR3 identification, clonotype clustering and error correction used MiTCR with a Q25 quality threshold and the strictest error-elimination algorithm. A nonparametric unseen species model with Euler transformation was used to estimate lower-bound total TCR beta diversity. TCRdb reran the public reads through fastp at Q25 and MiXCR, keeping productive beta chains. Every CDR3 protein is listed once, alongside the most common genes and DNA of its rows. The V and J calls reflect TCRdb's pipeline rather than the authors' work. The table for this sample lists approximately 900,000 distinct CDR3 sequences; roughly 52% of them were counted only once. The ten largest clones add up to roughly an eighth of the sample.

The data derive from a study of blood T cells in healthy people across ages (dated by TCRdb to the mid-2010s). Study-level background: In model experiments, roughly one uniquely barcoded TCR beta cDNA molecule per two T cells was captured by template switching. Four age groups were formed from the donors: young (average approximately 16 years), middle-aged (approximately 40), aged (62) and long-lived (around 80). For two donors (one aged 18 to 29 and one aged 80 or older), the study analyzed two additional independent replicas of 1 million unique cDNA reads from the same blood draw. To track age-related changes in TCR beta repertoire diversity, the study relied on deep sequencing normalized with unique cDNA molecular identifiers. To avoid experimental bias, donors of different ages were distributed randomly across sequencing lanes. General conclusions and limits of the study: As age increased, observed TCR beta diversity per million T cells dropped in a roughly linear way, and a significant reduction was already evident by age around 41. The long-lived group showed more naive CD4+ T cells, fewer expanded clones and increased TCR diversity than the aged group, suggesting age selection. Because donor CMV infection status was unknown, age-related changes in expanded clonotypes were potentially confounded. Since profiling was done on bulk unsorted PBMCs, naive and antigen-experienced compartments could not be conclusively compared. Estimates of total diversity based on one million sequenced T cells were regarded as lower bounds and as underestimates. There was a strong correlation between observed TCR beta diversity and the percentage of naive T cells measured by flow cytometry.

Systemically healthy Caucasian individuals from Russia, 35 to 50 in total and aged about 6 to 100 years, were included as donors. Each donor gave approximately 10 milliliters of peripheral blood, collected into EDTA-treated Vacutainer tubes. PBMCs were isolated by Ficoll-Paque density-gradient centrifugation, with at least 6 million obtained per sample. Total RNA was extracted from PBMCs with Trizol reagent, with at least 5.5 micrograms obtained per sample. Naive CD45RAhigh/CD27high T cell percentages were measured by flow cytometry on a PBMC aliquot from every donor. The sequence links TRBV12-3 or TRBV12-4 to TRBJ2-5; the D call could be TRBD1 or TRBD2, with each sharing 5 bases. This TCR was recovered from a young man in good health. The specimen sequenced was blood. CDR3 reads: CASSYTGRTGETQYF. The sequenced DNA: TGTGCCAGCAGTTACACAGGACGGACTGGGGAGACCCAGTACTTC.